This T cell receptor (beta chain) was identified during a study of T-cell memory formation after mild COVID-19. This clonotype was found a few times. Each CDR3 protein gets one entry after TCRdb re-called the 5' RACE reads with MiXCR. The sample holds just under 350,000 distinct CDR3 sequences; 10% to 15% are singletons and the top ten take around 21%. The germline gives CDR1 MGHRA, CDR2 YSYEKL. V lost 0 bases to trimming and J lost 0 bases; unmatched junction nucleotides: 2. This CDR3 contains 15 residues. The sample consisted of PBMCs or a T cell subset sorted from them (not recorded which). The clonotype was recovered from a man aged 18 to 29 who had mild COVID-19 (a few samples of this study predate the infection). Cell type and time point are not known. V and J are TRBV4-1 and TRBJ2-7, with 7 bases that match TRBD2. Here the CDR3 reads CASSQDWGGSYEQYV. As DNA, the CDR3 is TGCGCCAGCAGCCAAGATTGGGGGGGCTCCTACGAGCAGTACGTC.